Listed below are T cell receptor beta chains from one sample, sequenced in a study of blood T cell repertoires in COVID-19. TCRdb's copy holds only in-frame clones and misses some; the assay was immunoSEQ multiplex PCR. Of about 20,000 clones detected, approximately 88% appear once; the ten largest clones hold roughly 3.1%. Source material: peripheral blood. These TCRs come from a human donor in a cohort sampled during active COVID-19. The CDR3 runs from the conserved cysteine through the conserved F or W. Each record gives: CDR3 protein, CDR3 DNA, CDR3 length, V gene, D gene, clone size, J gene. The D gene is left open where the match is weak. The listing skips clone size in some rows; elsewhere it reads once, few, many or a size class.

CASSLDPGENQPQHF,TGTGCCAGCAGCTTAGACCCCGGGGAGAATCAGCCCCAGCATTTT,15,TRBV7-8,-,once,TRBJ1-5
CASSEVRRRAYNEQFF,TGTGCCAGCAGTGAAGTCCGGCGGCGGGCCTACAATGAGCAGTTCTTC,16,TRBV6-1,-,-,TRBJ2-1
CATSDTGLFRDTQYF,TGTGCCACCAGTGATACGGGACTATTTAGAGATACGCAGTATTTT,15,TRBV24-1,TRBD2,-,TRBJ2-3
CSVGQGGNQPQHF,TGCAGCGTCGGACAGGGGGGCAATCAGCCCCAGCATTTT,13,TRBV29-1,TRBD1,-,TRBJ1-5
CASSLSRENYEQYF,TGTGCCAGCAGCTTATCAAGAGAGAATTACGAGCAGTACTTC,14,TRBV7-3,-,-,TRBJ2-7
CASSGTGGTEAFF,TGCGCCAGCAGTGGCACAGGGGGCACTGAAGCTTTCTTT,13,TRBV10-2,TRBD1,-,TRBJ1-1
CASSTRLAGGSEAGEQFF,TGTGCCAGCAGCACCCGACTAGCGGGGGGTTCAGAGGCGGGTGAGCAGTTCTTC,18,TRBV7-8,TRBD2,-,TRBJ2-1
CASSPSSGSNTGELFF,TGTGCCAGCAGCCCATCTAGCGGGAGTAACACCGGGGAGCTGTTTTTT,16,TRBV5-4,TRBD2,-,TRBJ2-2
CASSQGGERRWLHF,TGTGCCAGCAGTCAGGGAGGGGAACGAAGGTGGCTCCACTTT,14,TRBV3-1/TRBV3-2,-,few,TRBJ1-6
CASRRDRGVGYTF,TGTGCCAGCAGGCGGGACAGGGGCGTAGGCTACACCTTC,13,TRBV12-3/TRBV12-4,TRBD1,-,TRBJ1-2
CASTRGLPRGDQPQHF,TGTGCCAGCACCCGCGGCTTACCCAGGGGGGATCAGCCCCAGCATTTT,16,TRBV28,TRBD1,few,TRBJ1-5
CAWSQIPTGRTEAFF,TGTGCCTGGAGTCAAATCCCGACAGGGAGGACTGAAGCTTTCTTT,15,TRBV30,TRBD1,-,TRBJ1-1
CASSLGQARQTQYF,TGTGCCAGCAGTCTCGGACAGGCCAGGCAGACCCAGTACTTC,14,TRBV6-2/TRBV6-3,TRBD1,-,TRBJ2-5
CASSPRQAFEKLFF,TGTGCCAGCAGTCCTAGACAGGCTTTTGAAAAACTGTTTTTT,14,TRBV28,-,-,TRBJ1-4
CASSSDFEQYF,TGTGCCAGCAGTTCCGACTTCGAGCAGTACTTC,11,TRBV27,-,-,TRBJ2-7
CASSVAGLAGGADTQYF,TGTGCCAGCAGCGTAGCGGGACTAGCGGGAGGGGCAGATACGCAGTATTTT,17,TRBV9,TRBD2,-,TRBJ2-3
CATSDLFSSYNEQFF,TGTGCCACCAGTGATTTGTTTAGCTCCTACAATGAGCAGTTCTTC,15,TRBV24-1,-,few,TRBJ2-1
CASSEGLATSEQYF,TGTGCCAGCAGTGAGGGACTAGCCACCAGCGAGCAGTACTTC,14,TRBV2,TRBD2,-,TRBJ2-7
CAWRRGYTDTQYF,TGTGCCTGGAGGCGGGGGTACACAGATACGCAGTATTTT,13,TRBV30,TRBD2,-,TRBJ2-3
CASSTGTSSNYGYTF,TGTGCCAGCAGCACTGGGACATCTTCTAACTATGGCTACACCTTC,15,TRBV9,-,once,TRBJ1-2
CASSPETSIYNEQFF,TGTGCCAGCTCACCTGAGACTAGCATTTACAATGAGCAGTTCTTC,15,TRBV18,TRBD2,-,TRBJ2-1
CATLAGVGDTQYF,TGTGCCACTCTAGCGGGAGTTGGAGATACGCAGTATTTT,13,TRBV24-1,TRBD2,-,TRBJ2-3
CASTDLQGGGQPQHF,TGTGCCAGTACCGACCTTCAAGGGGGCGGGCAGCCCCAGCATTTT,15,TRBV19,TRBD1,-,TRBJ1-5
CATSRDMGQGGDTQYF,TGTGCCACCAGCAGAGATATGGGACAGGGTGGTGATACGCAGTATTTT,16,TRBV15,TRBD1,-,TRBJ2-3
CASSVSQETQYF,TGCGCCAGCAGCGTATCCCAAGAGACCCAGTACTTC,12,TRBV5-1,-,-,TRBJ2-5
CASSSYSGRGGTDTQYF,TGTGCCAGCAGCTCCTATAGCGGGAGAGGGGGCACAGATACGCAGTATTTT,17,TRBV11-2,TRBD2,-,TRBJ2-3
CASSGIGRPGGNSNQPQHF,TGTGCCAGTAGTGGGATCGGTCGGCCCGGGGGGAATAGCAATCAGCCCCAGCATTTT,19,TRBV19,-,once,TRBJ1-5
CASSYYRQNYGYTF,TGTGCCAGCAGCTATTACCGACAGAACTATGGCTACACCTTC,14,TRBV7-9,-,-,TRBJ1-2
CAIHRGLGYTF,TGTGCCATTCACAGGGGCCTTGGCTACACCTTC,11,TRBV28,TRBD1,-,TRBJ1-2
CASSSHYPRGNTEAFF,TGTGCCAGCAGTTCTCACTACCCGAGAGGGAACACTGAAGCTTTCTTT,16,TRBV27,-,-,TRBJ1-1
CASSLGQNTEAFF,TGTGCCAGCAGCTTGGGCCAGAACACTGAAGCTTTCTTT,13,TRBV7-3,-,-,TRBJ1-1